The 19 T cell receptor beta chains below all came from one sample that was sequenced in a study of OX40 agonist ivuxolimab in advanced cancers. Sequenced by immunoSEQ multiplex PCR; TCRdb stores in-frame clones only, minus some. Among more than 65,000 clones listed, 90% were seen once. Sequencing used CD4+ or CD8+ T cells sorted from blood, obtained in a trial of the OX40 agonist ivuxolimab. The receptors originated from an adult with an advanced solid tumor such as melanoma, head and neck, liver or kidney cancer.

As DNA, the CDR3 is TGTGCCAGCAGCTTGACTAGCGGGAGCTTAGAGACCCAGTACTTC. Encoded protein: CASSLTSGSLETQYF. The chain is built from TRBV5-4 and TRBJ2-5, with 11 bases that match TRBD2. The CDR3 is 15 residues long. Per the germline V gene, CDR1 is SGHNT and CDR2 is YYREEE (reference sequence). V shed 1 base and J 4 bases; nucleotides not matched to a gene: 3.

Remarks on this clone: The same CDR3 also results from other DNA sequences found in this sample. The genes are TRBV27 and TRBJ1-1; no reliable D call. Germline CDR1 MNHEY, CDR2 SMNVEV (reference sequence). Trimming pared 4 bases from V and 0 bases from J, leaving 6 bases between. This CDR3 has 13 residues. CDR3 nucleotides: TGTGCCAGCAGTTCGTGGGTGAACACTGAAGCTTTCTTT. Its translation is CASSSWVNTEAFF.

The rearrangement uses TRBV15 and TRBJ2-1, with TRBD2 identical over 14 bases. J was trimmed by 10 bases and V by 5 bases; bases with no gene match: 7. The CDR3 has 15 amino acids. CDR1 and CDR2 from the germline V gene are LNHNV and YYDKDF (reference sequence). CDR3 residues: CATSGGLAGEYEQFF. CDR3 nucleotides: TGTGCCACCAGCGGGGGACTAGCGGGAGAATACGAGCAGTTCTTC.

V gene TRBV28 combines with J gene TRBJ2-1, with 12 bases that match TRBD2. Germline CDR1 reads MDHEN; CDR2 reads SYDVKM. The CDR3 consists of 15 residues. After removal of 6 bases from V and 3 bases from J, the junction contained 3 bases not matched to a gene. CDR3: CASRRTSGNYNEQFF. As DNA, the CDR3 is TGTGCCAGCAGACGGACTAGCGGGAACTACAATGAGCAGTTCTTC.

This chain links TRBV6-5 with TRBJ1-2; D gene ambiguous. This CDR3 has 13 amino acids. The V gene's germline CDR1 is MNHEY and CDR2 SVGAGI. Trimming cost V 4 bases and J 3 bases, with 9 bases left between them. The CDR3 sequence: CASSLAGYYGYTF. The DNA of the CDR3 is TGTGCCAGCAGTTTAGCAGGATACTATGGCTACACCTTC.

The chain carries TRBV7-3 and TRBJ2-1; maybe TRBD1 (6 bases). The CDR3 length is 15 residues. Germline loops: CDR1 SGHTA, CDR2 FQGTGA. V gave up 5 bases and J gave up 1 base, with 12 bases separating them. The CDR3 here is CASSIETGSYNEQFF. For the CDR3, the DNA is TGTGCCAGCAGCATCGAGACAGGTTCCTACAATGAGCAGTTCTTC.

The chain combines TRBV18 with TRBJ2-3, with TRBD2 matching over 7 bases. The CDR3 extends over 16 amino acids. Germline CDR1 and CDR2: KGHSH and LQKENI. Trimming removed 2 bases from V and 8 bases from J; junction bases left unmatched: 13. CDR3 amino acids: CASSPEAGVSRGTQYF. Here the CDR3 DNA reads TGTGCCAGCTCACCAGAGGCGGGAGTCAGTAGGGGTACGCAGTATTTT.

This chain joins TRBV7-9 and TRBJ1-5; 7 nucleotides align to TRBD1. This CDR3 is 17 amino acids long. With 1 base clipped from V and 6 bases from J, the junction kept 12 bases outside the gene matches. Germline values: CDR1 SEHNR, CDR2 FQNEAQ (reference sequence). The CDR3 nucleotides are TGTGCCAGCAGCTTAGGTTTCGGGGCAGGGGGACTTCAGCCCCAGCATTTT. Protein product: CASSLGFGAGGLQPQHF.

The V gene is TRBV6-6, the J gene TRBJ2-1, with D perhaps being TRBD1 or TRBD2 (6 bases each). Trimming cost V 2 bases and J 8 bases, with 19 bases left between them. The CDR3 consists of 16 residues. Germline V gene lookup returns CDR1 MNHNY and CDR2 SVGAGI (reference sequence). CDR3 coding DNA: TGTGCCAGCAGTTACGCAGGTCTAGGGGGGAACGATGAGCAGTTCTTC. It encodes CASSYAGLGGNDEQFF.

This clone appeared once. The rearrangement links TRBV10-2 to TRBJ2-2; D might be TRBD2 (5 bases). Germline values: CDR1 WSHSY, CDR2 SAAADI. V lost 10 bases, J lost 1 base, and 10 bases lay in between. The CDR3 runs 13 residues. CDR3 bases: TGCGCCACGGCCACTAGGAACACCGGGGAGCTGTTTTTT. This gives the protein CATATRNTGELFF.

The chain employs TRBV27 and TRBJ2-3, with D unclear. Trimming took 2 bases from V and 0 from J, leaving 12 bases between them. Germline loops: CDR1 MNHEY, CDR2 SMNVEV (reference sequence). The CDR3 length is 16 residues. The CDR3 loop is CASSLILTRSTDTQYF. In nucleotides, the CDR3 is TGTGCCAGCAGTTTAATTCTGACCCGGAGCACAGATACGCAGTATTTT.

The CDR3 coding sequence is TGCGCCAGCAGCCAACGTGCTGGGACAGGGCCGTCACCCCTCCACTTT. Encoded protein: CASSQRAGTGPSPLHF. The chain carries TRBV4-3 and TRBJ1-6; 9 bases line up with TRBD1. The CDR3 runs 16 residues. CDR1 is LGHNA, CDR2 YSLEER, per germline. The V segment lost 2 bases and the J segment 10 bases; nucleotides outside the gene matches: 9.

This chain uses TRBV4-3 with TRBJ2-1, with a weak D call TRBD2 (6 bases). This CDR3 region has 14 residues. CDR1 is LGHNA, CDR2 YSLEER, per germline. V dropped 2 bases and J dropped 4 bases, with 9 bases sitting between them. CDR3 nucleotide sequence: TGCGCCAGCAGCCAACTAGCGCGATACAATGAGCAGTTCTTC. Translation gives CASSQLARYNEQFF.

The CDR3 coding sequence is TGTGCCAGCAGACAACAGGGGTTTTTCACTGAAGCTTTCTTT. The encoded protein is CASRQQGFFTEAFF. This chain links TRBV6-1 with TRBJ1-1; 7 bases are a match to TRBD1. The trim removed 6 bases at V and 4 bases at J, leaving 8 bases unmatched. CDR1 is MNHNS and CDR2 is SASEGT in the germline V gene. CDR3 size: 14 residues.

The J gene is TRBJ1-1, the V gene TRBV6-1; a weak D match, TRBD1 (5 bases). CDR1 is MNHNS and CDR2 is SASEGT in the germline V gene. This CDR3 contains 13 residues. Trimming removed 5 bases at V and 2 bases at J, with 9 bases between. DNA for the CDR3: TGTGCCAGCAGTTCACAGGTTAACACTGAAGCTTTCTTT. Its translation: CASSSQVNTEAFF.

The chain links TRBV9 to TRBJ1-5; D is undetermined. The CDR3 totals 15 residues. CDR1 and CDR2 (germline): SGDLS, YYNGEE. The V and J ends lost 0 bases and 5 bases respectively, with 12 bases between them. CDR3 nucleotides: TGTGCCAGCAGCGTAGCAAGGGCCGGGGATCAGCCCCAGCATTTT. Protein sequence: CASSVARAGDQPQHF.

The chain uses TRBV11-2 and TRBJ2-2, with 8 bases identical to TRBD2. This CDR3 has 18 amino acids. Trimming at V came to 4 bases and at J to 6 bases, leaving 16 bases not matched to a gene. The germline V gene encodes CDR1 SGHAT and CDR2 FQNNGV. The CDR3 here is CASSSYGSAGGPAGELFF. DNA of the CDR3: TGTGCCAGCAGCTCCTATGGTTCTGCGGGAGGCCCTGCCGGGGAGCTGTTTTTT.

V is TRBV25-1 and J is TRBJ1-2, with 8 bases aligning to TRBD1. The CDR3 is 15 amino acids. J gave up 4 bases and V 0 bases, and 4 bases lay outside the gene matches. Germline values: CDR1 MGHDK, CDR2 SYGVNS. Here the CDR3 DNA reads TGTGCCAGCAGTGAATACGCAGGGGGCGGCTATGGCTACACCTTC. This sequence encodes CASSEYAGGGYGYTF.

The CDR3 nucleotides are TGTGCCAGCAGTGGGGACAGGAGAGAGACCCAGTACTTC. Its translation: CASSGDRRETQYF. The chain is built from TRBV25-1 and TRBJ2-5; TRBD1 agrees at 8 bases. Germline CDR1 MGHDK, CDR2 SYGVNS. This CDR3 is 13 amino acids long. After removal of 4 bases from V and 4 bases from J, the junction contained 2 bases not matched to a gene. The full variable domain, in which reference TRBV25-1 and TRBJ2-5 provide the parts outside the CDR3, is EADIYQTPRYLVIGTGKKITLECSQTMGHDKMYWYQQDPGMELHLIHYSYGVNSTEKGDLSSESTVSRIRTEHFPLTLESARPSHTSQYLCASSGDRRETQYFGPGTRLLVL.